The clone carrying this T cell receptor beta chain occurred many times. No antigen is known for it. The data belong to a study of blood T cells in healthy people across ages. Turning to the study itself: Template-switching capture recovered about one barcoded beta molecule per two T cells. General study findings and limits: The lack of PBMC sorting stopped any conclusive naive versus antigen-experienced comparison. Diversity figures based on one million T cells were deemed too low.

Together with a sample-barcoded 5' primer, a J-beta primer mix was included in a second PCR lasting about 7 to 11 cycles. TCRdb reanalysed the 5' RACE reads using MiXCR and keeps one entry per CDR3 protein. Altogether about 540,000 distinct CDR3 sequences are present, about 25% being singletons, with the ten largest covering roughly 10%. Germline lookup yields CDR1 SNHLY and CDR2 FYNNEI. The CDR3 runs 14 residues. The trim removed 7 bases at V and 2 bases at J, leaving 3 bases unmatched. This sample also appeared in a second study, on T cells of mothers and their children. As reported in that work: Over 9.5 million reads per mother and about 3 million per child were obtained.

The V and J genes are TRBV2 and TRBJ2-1, with TRBD2 identical over 9 bases. This receptor was taken from a boy younger than 18 in good health. Specimen: blood. CDR3 sequence reads: CASKQRGAYNEQFF. The CDR3 DNA reads as TGTGCCAGCAAACAGCGGGGGGCCTACAATGAGCAGTTCTTC.